The next 25 T cell receptor beta chains were all read from a single sample in a study of identical twins. TCRdb independently ran MiXCR on the 5' RACE reads; one entry per CDR3 protein. The sample includes roughly 700,000 distinct CDR3 sequences, roughly 8% seen only once; the top ten take roughly 0.97%. These data were likewise used in another study, on yellow fever vaccine responses in identical twins.

The sample consisted of PBMCs. Receptors originate from a woman between 18 and 30 years old in good health.

This clonotype appeared a few times. The chain uses TRBV9 and TRBJ2-5; D unclear. The CDR3 contains 12 residues. Trimming pared 1 base from V and 9 bases from J, leaving 10 bases between. Per germline, CDR1 SGDLS and CDR2 YYNGEE. The CDR3 protein is CASSVSQAPQYF. The CDR3 DNA follows: TGTGCCAGCAGCGTATCTCAGGCACCCCAGTACTTC. Full variable domain (outside the CDR3, taken from reference TRBV9 and TRBJ2-5): DSGVTQTPKHLITATGQRVTLRCSPRSGDLSVYWYQQSLDQGLQFLIQYYNGEERAKGNILERFSAQQFPDLHSELNLSSLELGDSALYFCASSVSQAPQYFGPGTRLLVL.

The chain uses TRBV24-1 and TRBJ2-1; D is unresolved. Germline CDR1 reads KGHDR; CDR2 reads SFDVKD. The CDR3 runs 12 residues. Trimming removed 0 bases at V and 12 bases at J, with 8 bases between. CDR3 nucleotide sequence: TGTGCCACCAGTGATTTGAACGGAGTGCAGTTCTTC. Its translation is CATSDLNGVQFF.

This clonotype has only a few counts. The rearrangement links TRBV27 to TRBJ2-7; TRBD2 agrees at 11 bases. The junction had 3 bases not matched to a gene; V was cut back by 3 bases and J by 5 bases. The CDR3 extends over 14 amino acids. Germline CDR1 and CDR2: MNHEY and SMNVEV (reference sequence). CDR3 sequence reads: CASSFGTSGDEQYF. Here the CDR3 DNA reads TGTGCCAGCAGTTTTGGGACTAGCGGCGACGAGCAGTACTTC.

This clonotype was counted a few times. The CDR3 here is CASSAEWGLTDTQYF. DNA of the CDR3: TGTGCCAGCAGCGCAGAATGGGGCTTGACAGATACGCAGTATTTT. The chain recombines TRBV9 with TRBJ2-3; tentatively, D is TRBD1 (5 bases). Germline-derived CDR1 and CDR2 are SGDLS and YYNGEE. Trimming pared 3 bases from V and 3 bases from J, leaving 14 bases between. The CDR3 sequence is 15 residues long.

The sample holds many counts of this clonotype. This chain joins TRBV20-1 and TRBJ2-7; 9 positions agree with TRBD2. This CDR3 contains 14 residues. The germline V gene encodes CDR1 DFQATT and CDR2 SNEGSKA (reference sequence). J gave up 2 bases and V 0 bases, and 2 bases lay outside the gene matches. CDR3 residues: CSARDVAGAYEQYF. Written as DNA, the CDR3 is TGCAGTGCTAGAGATGTAGCGGGGGCCTACGAGCAGTACTTC.

The chain carries TRBV20-1 and TRBJ2-1; D ambiguous. Per germline, CDR1 DFQATT and CDR2 SNEGSKA (reference sequence). CDR3 length: 13 amino acids. V was pared by 5 bases and J by 7 bases, with 15 bases between. Written as DNA, the CDR3 is TGCAGTGCTCATCCCTACCCCTTGAATGAGCAGTTCTTC. Its protein product is CSAHPYPLNEQFF.

In this sample, this clonotype turned up a few times. The chain recombines TRBV29-1 with TRBJ2-7; no definite D call. CDR1 and CDR2 (germline): SQVTM, ANQGSEA. This CDR3 is built from 12 residues. V was pared by 4 bases and J by 3 bases, with 10 bases between. The CDR3 protein is CSVVDTVYEQYF. The CDR3 DNA sequence: TGCAGCGTTGTGGATACTGTCTACGAGCAGTACTTC.

This clonotype was recorded at least ten times. The V and J genes are TRBV10-3 and TRBJ1-4; 7 bases are a match to TRBD1. This CDR3 is 16 amino acids long. V lost 3 bases and J lost 5; bases outside the gene matches: 9. Germline V gene data show CDR1 as ENHRY and CDR2 as SYGVKD. The chain's CDR3 is CAISDVPGQLNEKLFF. As DNA, the CDR3 is TGTGCCATCAGTGACGTTCCGGGACAGCTGAATGAAAAACTGTTTTTT.

This clonotype was observed at least ten times. V gene TRBV20-1 combines with J gene TRBJ2-7; 7 bases map to TRBD2. The CDR3 runs 14 residues. V shed 2 bases, J shed 6 bases, and the junction held 10 bases outside the gene matches. The germline V gene encodes CDR1 DFQATT and CDR2 SNEGSKA (reference sequence). CDR3 sequence reads: CSARLGAGESEQYF. Here the CDR3 DNA reads TGCAGTGCTAGACTAGGCGCGGGAGAGAGCGAGCAGTACTTC.

This clonotype showed up just a few times. At one boundary the junction diverges from the germline segment, which might be a read error. The V and J genes are TRBV11-1 and TRBJ2-1; TRBD2 agrees at 10 bases. This CDR3 spans 18 amino acids. Per the germline V gene, CDR1 is SGHAT and CDR2 is FQDESV (reference sequence). The CDR3 sequence: CASTLKVSGGKSYNEQFF. In DNA form, the CDR3 reads TGTGCCAGCACCTTAAAGGTTAGCGGGGGGAAGTCCTACAATGAGCAGTTCTTC.

CDR3: CASSFTSGRALGTGELFF. CDR3 in DNA: TGTGCCAGCAGCTTCACTAGCGGGAGGGCCTTGGGCACCGGGGAGCTGTTTTTT. J is TRBJ2-2 and V is TRBV11-2, with 13 positions matching TRBD2. V shed 3 bases and J 4 bases; nucleotides not matched to a gene: 8. The germline CDR1 and CDR2 sequences are SGHAT and FQNNGV. The CDR3 is 18 amino acids.

In regard to this clonotype: Sequence at one end of the junction differs from germline and may be a read error. The chain couples TRBV11-2 to TRBJ2-7; D is unresolved. The germline gives CDR1 SGHAT, CDR2 FQNNGV. The CDR3 covers 12 residues. The CDR3 DNA reads TGTGCCAGCAGCCCGGCCCCATATAATCAGGACTTC. It translates to CASSPAPYNQDF. The full variable domain, with the rest looked up from reference TRBV11-2 and TRBJ2-7, is EAGVAQSPRYKIIEKRQSVAFWCNPISGHATLYWYQQILGQGPKLLIQFQNNGVVDDSQLPKDRFSAERLKGVDSTLKIQPAKLEDSAVYLCASSPAPYNQDFGPGTRLTVT.

The chain uses TRBV18 and TRBJ2-1; D could derive from TRBD1 or TRBD2 (6 bases each). Germline-derived CDR1 and CDR2 are KGHSH and LQKENI. The CDR3 has 17 amino acids. V was trimmed by 2 bases and J by 1 base, leaving 15 bases between them. The CDR3 nucleotides read TGTGCCAGCTCACCAATCGGGGGAAGGGGGTCCTACAATGAGCAGTTCTTC. It is translated as CASSPIGGRGSYNEQFF.

There are a few counts of this clonotype. This rearrangement joins TRBV29-1 to TRBJ1-2; no reliable D call. V dropped 3 bases and J dropped 4 bases, with 15 bases sitting between them. The germline CDR1 and CDR2 sequences are SQVTM and ANQGSEA. The CDR3 length is 14 residues. CDR3 residues: CSVDGEELSYGYTF. The CDR3 DNA is TGCAGCGTTGACGGGGAGGAACTCTCCTATGGCTACACCTTC.

This clonotype turned up a few times. The CDR3, as DNA: TGCAGTGCCAGATCCGGGGCGGTAGATACGCAGTATTTT. Translated: CSARSGAVDTQYF. The chain carries TRBV20-1 and TRBJ2-3; D assignment may be TRBD1 or TRBD2 (5 bases each). The CDR3 has 13 residues. Germline CDR1 is DFQATT and CDR2 is SNEGSKA (reference sequence). The V end lost 6 bases, the J end lost 5 bases, and 15 bases lay between the germline ends.

The chain has TRBV20-1 and TRBJ1-5, with 12 bases aligning to TRBD1. Germline CDR1 and CDR2: DFQATT and SNEGSKA (reference sequence). J lost 2 bases, V lost 4 bases, and 9 bases had no gene match. This CDR3 has 17 residues. CDR3: CSATSGTGGRGNQPQHF. The DNA of the CDR3 is TGCAGTGCTACCTCCGGGACAGGGGGCCGGGGCAATCAGCCCCAGCATTTT.

V gene TRBV5-1 combines with J gene TRBJ2-5; 10 bases fit TRBD2. The germline V gene encodes CDR1 SGHRS and CDR2 YFSETQ. The CDR3 has 15 residues. Unmatched junction bases numbered 7, after V lost 3 bases and J lost 5 bases. CDR3 residues: CASSSGLAWGETQYF. CDR3 coding DNA: TGCGCCAGCAGCTCGGGACTAGCGTGGGGGGAGACCCAGTACTTC.

This clonotype has at least ten counts. This sequence joins TRBV28 and TRBJ2-7; D perhaps matches TRBD2 (6 bases). CDR1 and CDR2 (germline): MDHEN, SYDVKM. The CDR3 has 14 amino acids. Trimming pared 3 bases from V and 3 bases from J, leaving 12 bases between. The DNA of the CDR3 is TGTGCCAGCAGTTTTTTCCGGGGGAGCTACGAGCAGTACTTC. Protein sequence: CASSFFRGSYEQYF.

The chain links TRBV29-1 to TRBJ2-5; D ambiguous. This CDR3 contains 10 residues. In germline, CDR1 is SQVTM, CDR2 ANQGSEA. V lost 3 bases to trimming and J lost 3 bases, with 2 bases between them. The CDR3, as DNA: TGCAGCGTTGATGAAGAGACCCAGTACTTC. This codes for CSVDEETQYF.

This clonotype was counted a few times. J is TRBJ2-3 and V is TRBV20-1, with a weak D call TRBD2 (5 bases). Looked up from germline, CDR1 is DFQATT and CDR2 is SNEGSKA (reference sequence). The CDR3 totals 14 residues. V was trimmed by 6 bases and J by 4 bases, leaving 17 bases between them. CDR3 amino acids: CSATGRSGSDTQYF. In DNA, the CDR3 is TGCAGTGCCACGGGCAGGTCGGGATCAGATACGCAGTATTTT.

Ten or more counts support this clonotype. The chain links TRBV21-1 to TRBJ1-6. TRBV21-1 is a documented pseudogene. The CDR3 is 14 residues long. Here the CDR3 DNA reads TGTGCCAGCAGCAAATCCGGACCGAGGCGACCCCTCCACTTT. Amino acid sequence: CASSKSGPRRPLHF.

The chain joins TRBV2 to TRBJ1-4; D not certain. V lost 1 base and J 3 bases, leaving 9 bases between the germline ends. The CDR3 sequence is 15 residues long. Germline CDR1 reads SNHLY; CDR2 reads FYNNEI. CDR3 residues: CASSEENLANEKLFF. The CDR3 region has the DNA TGTGCCAGCAGTGAAGAGAACCTAGCTAATGAAAAACTGTTTTTT. The full variable domain, completed using reference TRBV2 and TRBJ1-4, is EPEVTQTPSHQVTQMGQEVILRCVPISNHLYFYWYRQILGQKVEFLVSFYNNEISEKSEIFDDQFSVERPDGSNFTLKIRSTKLEDSAMYFCASSEENLANEKLFFGSGTQLSVL.

The CDR3 here is CSARDPSGIPFDTQYF. CDR3 DNA: TGCAGTGCTAGAGATCCTAGCGGGATTCCCTTCGATACGCAGTATTTT. The chain carries TRBV20-1 and TRBJ2-3, with 9 bases identical to TRBD2. The CDR3 spans 16 residues. From germline, CDR1 is DFQATT and CDR2 SNEGSKA (reference sequence). With 0 bases clipped from V and 6 bases from J, the junction kept 10 bases outside the gene matches.

This chain joins TRBV25-1 and TRBJ2-7; 9 bases map to TRBD2. Losses at the gene ends were 1 base for V and 2 bases for J; bases not matched to a gene: 9. Germline-derived CDR1 and CDR2 are MGHDK and SYGVNS. This CDR3 has 17 residues. The chain's CDR3 is CASSESFSGRRTYEQYF. The CDR3 DNA follows: TGTGCCAGCAGTGAATCTTTTAGCGGGAGAAGGACCTACGAGCAGTACTTC.

This clonotype was seen a few times. This chain links TRBV7-2 with TRBJ2-3; TRBD1 matches 10 bases. CDR3 length equals 13 residues. The ends lost 5 bases at V and 9 bases at J; junction bases unmatched: 5. From germline, CDR1 is SGHTA and CDR2 FQGNSA. CDR3 DNA: TGTGCCAGCAGCCGGGACAGGGGAGGAACGCAGTATTTT. Its translation: CASSRDRGGTQYF.